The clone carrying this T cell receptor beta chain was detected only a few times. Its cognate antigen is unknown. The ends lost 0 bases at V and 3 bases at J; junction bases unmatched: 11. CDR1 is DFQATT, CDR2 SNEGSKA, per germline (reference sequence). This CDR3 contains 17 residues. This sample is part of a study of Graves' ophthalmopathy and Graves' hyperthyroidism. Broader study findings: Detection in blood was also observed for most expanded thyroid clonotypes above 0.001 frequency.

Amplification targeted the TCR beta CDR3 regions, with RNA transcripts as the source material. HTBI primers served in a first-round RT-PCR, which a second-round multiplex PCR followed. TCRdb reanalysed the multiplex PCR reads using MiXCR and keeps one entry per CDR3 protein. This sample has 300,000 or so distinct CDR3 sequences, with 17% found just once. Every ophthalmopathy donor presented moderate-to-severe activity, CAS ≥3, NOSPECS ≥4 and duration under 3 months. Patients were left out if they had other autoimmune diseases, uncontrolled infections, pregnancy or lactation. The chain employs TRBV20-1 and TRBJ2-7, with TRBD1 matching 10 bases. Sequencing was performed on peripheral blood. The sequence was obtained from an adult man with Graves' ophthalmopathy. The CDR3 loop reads CSARDFRTGGAIYEQYF. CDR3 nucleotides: TGCAGTGCTAGAGATTTCAGGACAGGGGGTGCGATCTACGAGCAGTACTTC.